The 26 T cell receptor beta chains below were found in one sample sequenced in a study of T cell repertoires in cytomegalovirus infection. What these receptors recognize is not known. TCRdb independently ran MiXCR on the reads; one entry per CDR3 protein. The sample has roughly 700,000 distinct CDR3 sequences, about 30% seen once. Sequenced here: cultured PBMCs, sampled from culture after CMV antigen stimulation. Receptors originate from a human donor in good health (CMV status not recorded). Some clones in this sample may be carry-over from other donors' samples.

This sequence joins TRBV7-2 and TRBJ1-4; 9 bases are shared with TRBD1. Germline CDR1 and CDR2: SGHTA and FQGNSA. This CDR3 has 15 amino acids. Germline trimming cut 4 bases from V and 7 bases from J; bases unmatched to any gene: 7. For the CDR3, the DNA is TGTGCCAGCAGCTCCTCGGGACAGGGTTTTGAAAAACTGTTTTTT. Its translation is CASSSSGQGFEKLFF.

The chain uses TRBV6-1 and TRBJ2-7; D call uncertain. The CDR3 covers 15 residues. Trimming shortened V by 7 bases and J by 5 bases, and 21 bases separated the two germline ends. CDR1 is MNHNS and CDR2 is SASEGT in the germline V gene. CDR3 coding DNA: TGTGCCAGCACCCCGGGTCTGATTCCCTACAACGAGCAGTACTTC. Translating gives CASTPGLIPYNEQYF.

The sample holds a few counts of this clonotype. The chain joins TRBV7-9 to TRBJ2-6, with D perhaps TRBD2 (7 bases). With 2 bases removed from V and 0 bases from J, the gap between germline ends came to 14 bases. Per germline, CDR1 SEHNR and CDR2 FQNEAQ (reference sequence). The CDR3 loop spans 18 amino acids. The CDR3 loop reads CASSLYLGGGSGANVLTF. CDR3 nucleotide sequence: TGTGCCAGCAGCTTATATCTGGGAGGGGGCTCTGGGGCCAACGTCCTGACTTTC.

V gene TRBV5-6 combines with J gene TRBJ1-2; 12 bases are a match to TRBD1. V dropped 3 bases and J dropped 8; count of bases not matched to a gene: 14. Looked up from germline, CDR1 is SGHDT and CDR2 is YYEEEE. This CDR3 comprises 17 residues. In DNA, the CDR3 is TGTGCCAGCAGCTCCGTCTCCGGGACAGGGGGCATCAGAGGCTACACCTTC. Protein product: CASSSVSGTGGIRGYTF.

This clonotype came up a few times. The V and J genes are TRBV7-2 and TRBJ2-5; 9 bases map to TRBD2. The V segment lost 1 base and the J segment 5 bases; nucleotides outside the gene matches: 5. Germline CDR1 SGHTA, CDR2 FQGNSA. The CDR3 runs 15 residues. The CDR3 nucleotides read TGTGCCAGCAGCTTAGAGAGGACTAGCGATGAGACCCAGTACTTC. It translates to CASSLERTSDETQYF.

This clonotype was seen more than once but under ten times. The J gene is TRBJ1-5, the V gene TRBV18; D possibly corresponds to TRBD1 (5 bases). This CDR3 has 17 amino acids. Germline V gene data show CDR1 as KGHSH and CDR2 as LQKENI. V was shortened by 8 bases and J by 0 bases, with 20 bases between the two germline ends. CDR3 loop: CASSFGTTGYSNQPQHF. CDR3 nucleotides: TGTGCCAGCAGCTTTGGGACCACGGGGTATAGCAATCAGCCCCAGCATTTT.

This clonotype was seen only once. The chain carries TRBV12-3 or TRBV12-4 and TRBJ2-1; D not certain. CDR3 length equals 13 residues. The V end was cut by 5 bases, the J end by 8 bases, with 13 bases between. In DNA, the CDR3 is TGTGCCAGCAGTCCCCTCATGAGCGATGAGCAGTTCTTC. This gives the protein CASSPLMSDEQFF.

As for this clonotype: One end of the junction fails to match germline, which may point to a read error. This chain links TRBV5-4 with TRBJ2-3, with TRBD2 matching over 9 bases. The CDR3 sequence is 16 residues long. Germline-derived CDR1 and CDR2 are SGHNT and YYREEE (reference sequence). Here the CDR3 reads CVSSRKTSGSTDTQYF. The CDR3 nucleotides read TGTGTCAGCAGCCGCAAGACTAGCGGAAGCACAGATACGCAGTATTTT.

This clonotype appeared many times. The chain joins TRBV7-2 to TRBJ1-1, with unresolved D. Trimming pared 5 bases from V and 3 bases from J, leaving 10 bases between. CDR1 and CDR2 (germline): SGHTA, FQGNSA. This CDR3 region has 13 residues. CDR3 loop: CASSVRGYTEAFF. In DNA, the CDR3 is TGTGCCAGCAGCGTGCGAGGGTACACTGAAGCTTTCTTT.

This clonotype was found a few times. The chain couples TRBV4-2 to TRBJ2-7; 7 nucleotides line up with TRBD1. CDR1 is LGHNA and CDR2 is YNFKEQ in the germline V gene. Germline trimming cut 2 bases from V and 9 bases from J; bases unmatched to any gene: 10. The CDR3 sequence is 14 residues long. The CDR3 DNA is TGTGCCAGCAGCCAAACCGCACAGGGGTCTGGGCAGTACTTC. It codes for CASSQTAQGSGQYF.

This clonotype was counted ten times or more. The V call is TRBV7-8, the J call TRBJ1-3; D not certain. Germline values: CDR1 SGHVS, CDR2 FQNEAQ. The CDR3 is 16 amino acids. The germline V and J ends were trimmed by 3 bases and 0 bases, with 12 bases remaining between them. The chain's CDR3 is CASSFPRVISGNTIYF. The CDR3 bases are TGTGCCAGCAGCTTCCCAAGGGTAATCTCTGGAAACACCATATATTTT.

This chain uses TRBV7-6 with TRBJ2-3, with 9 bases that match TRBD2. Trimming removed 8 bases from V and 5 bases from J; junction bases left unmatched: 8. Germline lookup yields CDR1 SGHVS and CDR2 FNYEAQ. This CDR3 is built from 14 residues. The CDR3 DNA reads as TGTGCCAGCCTTCCTAGCGGGGCGGGAGATACGCAGTATTTT. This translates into CASLPSGAGDTQYF.

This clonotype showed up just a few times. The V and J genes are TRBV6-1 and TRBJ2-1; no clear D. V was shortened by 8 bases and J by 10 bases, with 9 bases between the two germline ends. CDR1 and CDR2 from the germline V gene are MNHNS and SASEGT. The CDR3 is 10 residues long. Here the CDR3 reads CASYREEQFF. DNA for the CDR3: TGTGCCAGCTATAGAGAAGAGCAGTTCTTC.

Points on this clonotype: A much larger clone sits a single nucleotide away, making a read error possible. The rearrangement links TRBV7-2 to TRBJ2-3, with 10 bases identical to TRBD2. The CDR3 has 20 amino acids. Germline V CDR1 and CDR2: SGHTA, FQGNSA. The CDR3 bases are TGTGCCAGCAGCTTGGGTCGGGGGAAGAGCGGGAGGGAGGACACAGATACGCAGTGTTTT. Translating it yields CASSLGRGKSGREDTDTQCF.

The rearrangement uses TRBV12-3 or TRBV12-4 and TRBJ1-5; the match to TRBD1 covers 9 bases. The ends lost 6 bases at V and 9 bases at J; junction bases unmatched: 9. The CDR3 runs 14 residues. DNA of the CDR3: TGTGCCAGCAGCGGGACAGGGATCCTGGCGCCCCAGCATTTT. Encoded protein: CASSGTGILAPQHF.

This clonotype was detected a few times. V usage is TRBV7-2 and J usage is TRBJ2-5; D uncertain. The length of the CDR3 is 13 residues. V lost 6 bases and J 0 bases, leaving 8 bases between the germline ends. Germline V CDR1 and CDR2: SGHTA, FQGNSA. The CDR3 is CASSFLYQETQYF. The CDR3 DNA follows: TGTGCCAGCAGTTTTCTGTACCAAGAGACCCAGTACTTC.

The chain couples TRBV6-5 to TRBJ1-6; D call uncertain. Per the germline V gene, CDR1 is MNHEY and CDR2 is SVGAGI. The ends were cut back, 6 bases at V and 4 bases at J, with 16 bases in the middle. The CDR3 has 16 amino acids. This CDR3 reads CASSLNRRTYNSPLHF. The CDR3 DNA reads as TGTGCCAGCAGCCTAAACCGACGGACTTATAATTCACCCCTCCACTTT.

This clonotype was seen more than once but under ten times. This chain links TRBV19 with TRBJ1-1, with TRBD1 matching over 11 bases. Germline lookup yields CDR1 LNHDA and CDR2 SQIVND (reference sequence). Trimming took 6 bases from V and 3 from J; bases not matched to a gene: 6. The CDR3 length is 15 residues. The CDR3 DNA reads TGTGCCAGTAGACCCTTGGACAGGGGGCACACTGAAGCTTTCTTT. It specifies CASRPLDRGHTEAFF.

CDR3 in DNA: TGTGCCAGCAGTATACGGACAGAAACCGGGGAGCTGTTTTTT. Protein sequence: CASSIRTETGELFF. This chain links TRBV2 with TRBJ2-2, with D possibly matching TRBD1 (6 bases). The CDR3 consists of 14 residues. Germline V gene lookup returns CDR1 SNHLY and CDR2 FYNNEI. V was shortened by 5 bases and J by 5 bases, with 12 bases between the two germline ends.

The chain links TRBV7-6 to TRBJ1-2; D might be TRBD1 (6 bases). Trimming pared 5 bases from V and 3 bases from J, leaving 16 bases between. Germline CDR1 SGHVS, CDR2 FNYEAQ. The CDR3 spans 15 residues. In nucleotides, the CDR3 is TGTGCCAGCAGCCTTGGGGGAGCAGGGGACTATGGCTACACCTTC. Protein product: CASSLGGAGDYGYTF.

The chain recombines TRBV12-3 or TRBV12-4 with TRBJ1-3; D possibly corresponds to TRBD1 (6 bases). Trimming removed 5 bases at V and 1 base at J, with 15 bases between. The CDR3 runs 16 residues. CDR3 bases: TGTGCCAGCAGTCCTCGTCGGGGGGCGTCTGGAAACACCATATATTTT. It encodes CASSPRRGASGNTIYF.

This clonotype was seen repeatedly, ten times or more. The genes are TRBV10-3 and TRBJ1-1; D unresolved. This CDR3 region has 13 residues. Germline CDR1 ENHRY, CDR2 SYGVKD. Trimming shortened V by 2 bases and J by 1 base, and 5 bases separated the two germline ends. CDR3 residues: CAISETSNTEAFF. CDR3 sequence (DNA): TGTGCCATCAGTGAGACCTCGAACACTGAAGCTTTCTTT.

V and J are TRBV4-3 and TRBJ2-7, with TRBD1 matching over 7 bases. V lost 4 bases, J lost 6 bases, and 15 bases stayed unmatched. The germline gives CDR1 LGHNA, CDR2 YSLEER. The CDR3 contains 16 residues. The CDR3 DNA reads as TGCGCCAGCAGCCTCGGCAATACAGGGGACCTTTTCGAGCAGTACTTC. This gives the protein CASSLGNTGDLFEQYF.

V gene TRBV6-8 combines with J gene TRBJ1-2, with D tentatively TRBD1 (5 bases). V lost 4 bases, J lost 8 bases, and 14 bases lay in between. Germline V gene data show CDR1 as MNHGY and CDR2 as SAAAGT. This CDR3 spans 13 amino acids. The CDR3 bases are TGTGCCAGCAGTTCGTGGGGGGGGAAGGGCTACACCTTC. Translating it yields CASSSWGGKGYTF.

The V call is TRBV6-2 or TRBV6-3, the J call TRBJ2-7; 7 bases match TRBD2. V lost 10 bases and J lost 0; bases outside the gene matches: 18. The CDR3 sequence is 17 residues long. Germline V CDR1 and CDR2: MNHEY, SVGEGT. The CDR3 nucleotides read TGTGCCACGAATCCCCTCCAACCGCGGGAGATCTCCTACGAGCAGTACTTC. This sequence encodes CATNPLQPREISYEQYF.

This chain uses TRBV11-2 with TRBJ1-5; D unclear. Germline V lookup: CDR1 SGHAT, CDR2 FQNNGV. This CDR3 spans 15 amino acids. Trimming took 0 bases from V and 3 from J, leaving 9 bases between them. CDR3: CASSLDGGYNQPQHF. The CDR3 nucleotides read TGTGCCAGCAGCTTAGATGGCGGATACAATCAGCCCCAGCATTTT.